What follows are 18 T cell receptor beta chains derived from one specimen sequenced in a study of prognosis after radiotherapy for stage I lung cancer. The TCR beta CDR3 region was amplified from genomic DNA, with two rounds of multiplex PCR being used for the amplification. Primers specific to each TRBV and TRBJ gene were used in first-round PCR. TCRdb re-derived calls from the multiplex PCR reads in MiXCR, one entry per CDR3 protein. The table includes 25,000 to 35,000 distinct CDR3 sequences, 42% detected once. The sample was PBMCs, taken before or after stereotactic body radiation therapy (not recorded which). The source of these receptors is a donor over 45 with non-small cell lung cancer.

This clonotype came up many times. The chain couples TRBV10-3 to TRBJ2-3; 7 positions match TRBD1. The junction had 12 bases not matched to a gene; V was cut back by 7 bases and J by 2 bases. From germline, CDR1 is ENHRY and CDR2 SYGVKD. The CDR3 extends over 16 amino acids. The CDR3 spells CAIKLYPGQNTDTQYF. In DNA, the CDR3 is TGTGCCATCAAATTATACCCGGGACAGAACACAGATACGCAGTATTTT.

This clonotype was detected many times. The chain has TRBV5-1 and TRBJ2-7; D possibly corresponds to TRBD1 (5 bases). Germline V gives CDR1 SGHRS, CDR2 YFSETQ. Trimming cost V 5 bases and J 5 bases, with 14 bases left between them. The CDR3 runs to 13 residues. Here the CDR3 reads CASRGSGSHEQYF. The CDR3 DNA reads TGCGCCAGCAGAGGTTCAGGGTCCCACGAGCAGTACTTC. The full variable domain, with the rest looked up from reference TRBV5-1 and TRBJ2-7, is KAGVTQTPRYLIKTRGQQVTLSCSPISGHRSVSWYQQTPGQGLQFLFEYFSETQRNKGNFPGRFSGRQFSNSRSEMNVSTLELGDSALYLCASRGSGSHEQYFGPGTRLTVT.

This clonotype was counted at least ten times. V gene TRBV9 combines with J gene TRBJ2-2, with 10 bases fitting TRBD2. Germline V CDR1 and CDR2: SGDLS, YYNGEE. The CDR3 covers 16 residues. The V and J ends lost 4 bases and 5 bases, in that order; junction bases with no gene match: 8. CDR3 amino acids: CASSFQLAGWTGELFF. For the CDR3, the DNA is TGTGCCAGCAGCTTTCAACTAGCGGGATGGACCGGGGAGCTGTTTTTT.

This clonotype showed up just once. The CDR3 reads CASSPAGVIGNSPLHF. CDR3 coding DNA: TGTGCCAGCAGCCCGGCAGGGGTGATCGGGAATTCACCCCTCCACTTT. This rearrangement joins TRBV27 to TRBJ1-6, with D tentatively TRBD1 (6 bases). The V gene's germline CDR1 is MNHEY and CDR2 SMNVEV (reference sequence). V shed 6 bases and J shed 7 bases, with 19 bases lying between them. The CDR3 has 16 residues.

The gene calls are TRBV28 and TRBJ1-5; 8 nucleotides align to TRBD1. Germline V gene data show CDR1 as MDHEN and CDR2 as SYDVKM. The CDR3 has 16 residues. V gave up 8 bases and J gave up 0 bases; unmatched junction bases: 9. This CDR3 reads CASLTGEVPSNQPQHF. The CDR3 DNA reads TGTGCCAGCCTGACAGGGGAGGTGCCTAGCAATCAGCCCCAGCATTTT.

This clonotype was recorded many times. The CDR3 loop is CASSGTDYGYTF. CDR3 bases: TGTGCTAGCTCCGGGACAGACTATGGCTACACCTTC. The chain is built from TRBV6-1 and TRBJ1-2, with TRBD1 identical over 7 bases. The CDR3 extends over 12 amino acids. Germline V gene sequence: CDR1 MNHNS, CDR2 SASEGT.

The chain carries TRBV7-8 and TRBJ2-1, with D possibly called TRBD1 or TRBD2 (5 bases each). The germline V gene encodes CDR1 SGHVS and CDR2 FQNEAQ. The CDR3 runs 14 residues. For the CDR3, the DNA is TGTGCTAACGCGGTCGGGACCAAATACAATGAGCAGTTCTTC. This sequence encodes CANAVGTKYNEQFF.

This clonotype was seen repeatedly, ten times or more. The CDR3 loop reads CASSQQAYTGELFF. Written as DNA, the CDR3 is TGTGCCAGCAGCCAACAGGCGTACACCGGGGAGCTGTTTTTT. The chain joins TRBV14 to TRBJ2-2; D gene uncertain. The CDR3 has 14 residues. The V gene's germline CDR1 is SGHDN and CDR2 FVKESK. V gave up 2 bases and J gave up 3 bases, with 7 bases separating them.

This clonotype was recorded at least ten times. This chain joins TRBV18 and TRBJ2-1; possible D gene TRBD1, 5 bases. The CDR3 loop spans 12 amino acids. Per the germline V gene, CDR1 is KGHSH and CDR2 is LQKENI. V was cut by 4 bases and J by 9 bases, with 10 bases left in between. The CDR3 sequence is CASSQTVGEQFF. The CDR3 coding sequence is TGTGCCAGCTCACAGACAGTCGGTGAGCAGTTCTTC.

This chain connects TRBV20-1 to TRBJ1-3, with D unresolved. V lost 5 bases and J lost 2, with 16 bases in between. Looked up from germline, CDR1 is DFQATT and CDR2 is SNEGSKA (reference sequence). CDR3 size: 15 residues. This CDR3 is CSAGIGASAGNTIYF. The CDR3 DNA follows: TGCAGTGCTGGAATCGGAGCGTCGGCTGGAAACACCATATATTTT.

This clonotype was recorded many times. DNA for the CDR3: TGTGCCAGCAGCTTAGTCACAGATACGCAGTATTTT. As protein: CASSLVTDTQYF. The chain uses TRBV11-3 and TRBJ2-3; unclear D gene. The germline V gene encodes CDR1 SGHNT and CDR2 YENEEA. The CDR3 spans 12 residues. Trimming left V 1 base short and J 2 bases short, with 1 base between.

Points on this clonotype: The junction departs from germline at one end; a sequencing error may be responsible. V is TRBV6-2 or TRBV6-3 and J is TRBJ2-3; unclear D gene. Germline CDR1 reads MNHEY; CDR2 reads SVGEGT. The CDR3 spans 13 residues. The CDR3 protein is CASSYLITYTQYF. As DNA, the CDR3 is TGTGCCAGTAGTTACCTGATCACATATACGCAGTATTTT.

This clonotype was detected once. Sequence at one end of the junction differs from germline and may be a read error. The J gene is TRBJ2-2, the V gene TRBV2, with TRBD1 as a possible D gene (6 bases). This CDR3 is built from 15 residues. Germline V CDR1 and CDR2: SNHLY, FYNNEI. CDR3 in DNA: TGTGCCAGCAGTGAGTCCCAGGTCTCGTCAGGGGAGCTGTCTTTT. Translation gives CASSESQVSSGELSF.

This clonotype has ten or more counts. The CDR3 is CASSEEVQGSNQPQHF. The DNA of the CDR3 is TGTGCCAGCAGTGAAGAAGTCCAGGGAAGCAATCAGCCCCAGCATTTT. This chain uses TRBV6-1 with TRBJ1-5, with a possible D match to TRBD1 (5 bases). CDR3 length: 16 amino acids. Germline values: CDR1 MNHNS, CDR2 SASEGT. V gave up 1 base and J gave up 1 base, with 11 bases separating them.

The chain recombines TRBV27 with TRBJ2-7; tentative D call: TRBD2 (5 bases). The CDR3 length is 14 residues. V was clipped by 5 bases and J by 4 bases, with 15 bases between them. Germline V gene data show CDR1 as MNHEY and CDR2 as SMNVEV (reference sequence). This CDR3 is CASSNSVSGYEQYF. The DNA of the CDR3 is TGTGCCAGCAGTAATTCAGTCTCGGGATACGAGCAGTACTTC.

This chain joins TRBV5-1 and TRBJ1-2, with TRBD1 matching over 9 bases. CDR3 length: 14 residues. Germline values: CDR1 SGHRS, CDR2 YFSETQ. V trimming: 0 bases; J trimming: 6 bases; junction bases outside the gene matches: 3. DNA of the CDR3: TGCGCCAGCAGCTTGGAAACAGGGGGCGATGGCTACACCTTC. It is translated as CASSLETGGDGYTF.

In this sample, this clonotype turned up many times. The V and J genes are TRBV19 and TRBJ2-5, with 7 positions matching TRBD1. The CDR3 sequence is 15 residues long. V dropped 3 bases and J dropped 2; count of bases not matched to a gene: 6. The germline V gene has CDR1 LNHDA and CDR2 SQIVND (reference sequence). The CDR3 loop is CASSMSSQGQETQYF. The CDR3 DNA reads TGTGCCAGTAGTATGTCCTCACAGGGGCAAGAGACCCAGTACTTC.

J is TRBJ2-1 and V is TRBV7-9; possible D gene TRBD2, 6 bases. Trimming stripped 1 base from V and 0 bases from J, with 7 bases between. The V gene's germline CDR1 is SEHNR and CDR2 FQNEAQ (reference sequence). The CDR3 is 15 residues long. Here the CDR3 reads CASSLGTTSYNEQFF. The CDR3 coding sequence is TGTGCCAGCAGCTTAGGGACTACCTCCTACAATGAGCAGTTCTTC.